This T cell receptor (beta chain) was found in a study of blood T cell repertoires in COVID-19. Whole-study context: Specimens from acute and convalescent COVID-19 originated in the United States, Italy and Spain. T cells, B-cell-depleted T cells, or PBMCs supplied cDNA or gDNA.

Clones were read by immunoSEQ multiplex PCR, and TCRdb kept only the in-frame ones, dropping some. The sample gives approximately 57,000 clones, 87% of which show up once; less than 4% is in the top ten. Germline loops: CDR1 SNHLY, CDR2 FYNNEI. The CDR3 runs 16 residues. With V trimmed by 3 bases and J by 0 bases, 5 bases remained unmatched. The chain couples TRBV2 to TRBJ2-1, with 7 bases matching TRBD1. Material for sequencing was peripheral blood. The TCR originated in a man aged 50-59 years with acute or convalescent COVID-19. CDR3 amino acids: CASSEGDSISYNEQFF. CDR3 in DNA: TGTGCCAGCAGTGAGGGGGACAGTATCTCCTACAATGAGCAGTTCTTC.